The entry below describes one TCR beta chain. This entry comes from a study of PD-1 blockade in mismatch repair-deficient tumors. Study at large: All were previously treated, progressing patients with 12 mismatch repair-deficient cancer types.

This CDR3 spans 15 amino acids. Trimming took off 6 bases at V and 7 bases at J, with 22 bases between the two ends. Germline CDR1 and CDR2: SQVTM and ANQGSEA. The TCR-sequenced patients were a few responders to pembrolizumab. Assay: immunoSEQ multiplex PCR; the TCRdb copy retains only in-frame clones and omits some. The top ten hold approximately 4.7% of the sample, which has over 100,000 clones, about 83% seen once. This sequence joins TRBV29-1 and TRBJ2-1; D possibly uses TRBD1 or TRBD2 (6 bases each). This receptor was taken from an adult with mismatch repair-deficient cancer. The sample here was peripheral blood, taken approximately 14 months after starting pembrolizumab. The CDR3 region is CSVHLGREGGNEQFF. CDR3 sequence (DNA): TGCAGCGTCCACCTTGGGCGCGAAGGGGGGAATGAGCAGTTCTTC.